A single sample gave rise to the 23 T cell receptor beta chains below, sequenced in a study of blood T cells in healthy people across ages. The second PCR ran about 6 to 11 cycles with a sample-barcoded 5' primer and J-beta primers. MiXCR was run by TCRdb on the 5' RACE reads, yielding one entry per CDR3 protein. The sample includes 1.5 million to 2 million distinct CDR3 sequences, roughly 52% seen only once; the top ten take around 2.1%. The sample taken for sequencing was blood. Receptors were obtained from a woman in her forties in good health.

The CDR3 loop reads CATSRYGQGTIREQYF. DNA for the CDR3: TGTGCCACCAGCAGATACGGACAGGGGACTATACGGGAGCAGTACTTC. The V call is TRBV15, the J call TRBJ2-5; 9 bases fit TRBD1. There are 16 residues in the CDR3. The V gene's germline CDR1 is LNHNV and CDR2 YYDKDF (reference sequence). The junction had 15 bases not matched to a gene; V was cut back by 2 bases and J by 11 bases.

This chain connects TRBV21-1 to TRBJ2-7; TRBD1, as called in the table, went unchecked against the DNA. TRBV21-1 is shown as a pseudogene. This CDR3 is 16 amino acids long. The CDR3 DNA is TGTGCCAGCAGCAAAGCGCAACAGGGGGTCGACTACGAGCAGTACTTC. Amino acids: CASSKAQQGVDYEQYF.

This rearrangement joins TRBV5-5 to TRBJ2-3, with 7 bases fitting TRBD2. The CDR3 loop spans 15 amino acids. The germline V gene encodes CDR1 SGHKS and CDR2 YYEKEE (reference sequence). Trimming removed 3 bases from V and 2 bases from J; junction bases left unmatched: 6. The CDR3 DNA is TGTGCCAGCAGCTCTGGGGGGAGGGACACAGATACGCAGTATTTT. Protein: CASSSGGRDTDTQYF.

This clonotype turned up a few times. This rearrangement joins TRBV12-3 or TRBV12-4 to TRBJ2-1; 7 bases agree with TRBD2. The CDR3 has 16 amino acids. The V segment lost 6 bases and the J segment 5 bases; nucleotides outside the gene matches: 13. The CDR3 here is CASSQILGTINNEQFF. For the CDR3, the DNA is TGTGCCAGCAGCCAGATCCTTGGGACTATTAACAATGAGCAGTTCTTC.

The V call is TRBV6-1, the J call TRBJ2-6; maybe TRBD1 (5 bases). The CDR3 loop spans 17 amino acids. Trimming pared 3 bases from V and 0 bases from J, leaving 12 bases between. Germline CDR1 MNHNS, CDR2 SASEGT. CDR3 region: CASSDLGVLSGANVLTF. DNA for the CDR3: TGTGCCAGCAGTGATCTAGGGGTCCTCTCTGGGGCCAACGTCCTGACTTTC.

DNA of the CDR3: TGCAGCAGGGGGAAGATGGGGGAGACCCAGTACTTC. Translation gives CSRGKMGETQYF. This chain joins TRBV20-1 and TRBJ2-5, with 7 bases identical to TRBD1. Germline V CDR1 and CDR2: DFQATT, SNEGSKA (reference sequence). This CDR3 region has 12 residues.

The rearrangement uses TRBV12-3 or TRBV12-4 and TRBJ2-6; 8 bases line up with TRBD1. The CDR3 has 18 residues. V trimming: 7 bases; J trimming: 0 bases; junction bases outside the gene matches: 11. Written as DNA, the CDR3 is TGTGCCAGCAATACACCGACAGGGGCGACCTCTGGGGCCAACGTCCTGACTTTC. This codes for CASNTPTGATSGANVLTF.

V gene TRBV7-8 combines with J gene TRBJ2-5; 7 bases agree with TRBD1. This CDR3 contains 15 residues. V lost 5 bases and J lost 3; bases outside the gene matches: 9. The V gene's germline CDR1 is SGHVS and CDR2 FQNEAQ. The CDR3 protein is CASSARTGIEETQYF. In DNA form, the CDR3 reads TGTGCCAGCAGCGCGCGGACAGGAATTGAAGAGACCCAGTACTTC. The entire variable domain, with the rest obtained from reference TRBV7-8 and TRBJ2-5, is as follows: GAGVSQSPRYKVAKRGQDVALRCDPISGHVSLFWYQQALGQGPEFLTYFQNEAQLDKSGLPSDRFFAERPEGSVSTLKIQRTQQEDSAVYLCASSARTGIEETQYFGPGTRLLVL.

This clonotype was recorded at least ten times. The chain is built from TRBV27 and TRBJ2-3; D is unresolved. This CDR3 has 13 residues. Germline CDR1 reads MNHEY; CDR2 reads SMNVEV (reference sequence). V was cut by 3 bases and J by 3 bases, with 7 bases left in between. Here the CDR3 DNA reads TGTGCCAGCAGTTTCTCAGATACAGATACGCAGTATTTT. Its protein is CASSFSDTDTQYF.

The chain is built from TRBV6-2 or TRBV6-3 and TRBJ2-5; possible D gene TRBD2, 6 bases. Deletions cut 3 bases from V and 5 bases from J, with 13 bases between. Per the germline V gene, CDR1 is MNHEY and CDR2 is SVGEGT. The CDR3 consists of 14 residues. The CDR3 region has the DNA TGTGCCAGCAGTTATTTGACTAGTACGGAGACCCAGTACTTC. Translating it yields CASSYLTSTETQYF.

This rearrangement joins TRBV20-1 to TRBJ1-5; maybe TRBD1 (5 bases). Trimming removed 7 bases from V and 4 bases from J, with 14 bases in between. The CDR3 consists of 13 residues. Per the germline V gene, CDR1 is DFQATT and CDR2 is SNEGSKA (reference sequence). Written as DNA, the CDR3 is TGCAGTGTATTCCGGGACGGAAATCAGCCCCAGCATTTT. Amino acid sequence: CSVFRDGNQPQHF.

This chain joins TRBV12-3 or TRBV12-4 and TRBJ1-2; no reliable D call. Trimming shortened V by 2 bases and J by 2 bases, and 9 bases separated the two germline ends. This CDR3 has 14 residues. As DNA, the CDR3 is TGTGCCAGCAGTTTACCTCCGGTAAACTATGGCTACACCTTC. Its translation: CASSLPPVNYGYTF.

The chain carries TRBV2 and TRBJ2-2, with D possibly being TRBD1 or TRBD2 (5 bases each). Germline CDR1 and CDR2: SNHLY and FYNNEI. The CDR3 is 15 residues long. The V end lost 6 bases, the J end lost 3 bases, and 14 bases lay between the germline ends. The CDR3 loop reads CASRLARGHTGELFF. DNA of the CDR3: TGTGCCAGCAGGCTTGCTAGGGGACACACCGGGGAGCTGTTTTTT.

The rearrangement uses TRBV25-1 and TRBJ2-5; D is uncertain. The J call may not be correct, given that the DNA end is closer to TRBJ2-7. The CDR3 contains 20 residues. Germline loops: CDR1 MGHDK, CDR2 SYGVNS. CDR3 coding DNA: TGTGCCAGCAGACTCAGGACGATACGCGCCATAACCGTTGCCGCCTACGAGCAGTACTTC. Translated: CASRLRTIRAITVAAYEQYF.

The V gene is TRBV20-1, the J gene TRBJ1-6; perhaps TRBD1 as D (5 bases). The V end was cut by 5 bases, the J end by 7 bases, with 18 bases between. The CDR3 sequence is 15 residues long. Germline CDR1 and CDR2: DFQATT and SNEGSKA (reference sequence). CDR3 DNA: TGCAGTGCTTTTCCCCCGGGACGGATGAATTCACCCCTCCACTTT. Amino acids: CSAFPPGRMNSPLHF.

This clonotype has more than one count but fewer than ten. CDR3 coding DNA: TGTGCCAGCAGCGTAGAGGGGGCTCAAAATGAGCAGTTCTTC. As protein: CASSVEGAQNEQFF. The chain combines TRBV9 with TRBJ2-1; TRBD1 aligns across 7 bases. The germline V gene encodes CDR1 SGDLS and CDR2 YYNGEE. This CDR3 is 14 amino acids long. The junction had 4 bases not matched to a gene; V was cut back by 0 bases and J by 7 bases.

This clonotype was counted only a few times. This chain links TRBV4-2 with TRBJ2-5, with 13 bases that match TRBD2. V lost 4 bases, J lost 3 bases, and 2 bases stayed unmatched. In germline, CDR1 is LGHNA, CDR2 YNFKEQ. CDR3 length equals 15 residues. The DNA for the CDR3 is TGTGCCAGCAGCCGGACTAGCGGGGGAAAAGAGACCCAGTACTTC. This sequence encodes CASSRTSGGKETQYF.

The V call is TRBV3-1, the J call TRBJ2-1; TRBD2 matches at 11 bases. Germline assignment: CDR1 LGHDT and CDR2 YNNKEL (reference sequence). Unmatched junction bases numbered 7, after V lost 2 bases and J lost 10 bases. The CDR3 is 15 residues long. The CDR3 spells CASSQPSGGLGEQFF. CDR3 nucleotides: TGTGCCAGCAGCCAACCTAGCGGGGGGCTCGGGGAGCAGTTCTTC.

About this clonotype itself: At one end, the junction sequence differs from germline, possibly due to a read error. V and J are TRBV4-2 and TRBJ2-6, with D possibly called TRBD1 or TRBD2 (5 bases each). Looked up from germline, CDR1 is LGHNA and CDR2 is YNFKEQ. This CDR3 is built from 16 residues. The CDR3 region has the DNA TGTGCCAGCAGCCAAGATGAAAGGTCCGGGGCCAGCGTCCTGACTTTC. It encodes CASSQDERSGASVLTF.

This clonotype came up once. V usage is TRBV7-3 and J usage is TRBJ2-1, with 12 bases identical to TRBD2. The last part of the DNA fits TRBJ2-7 better; the J call may be wrong. The CDR3 is made up of 16 amino acids. The germline V gene has CDR1 SGHTA and CDR2 FQGTGA. The CDR3 loop reads CASSLAGGPSYNEQYF. Written as DNA, the CDR3 is TGTGCCAGCAGCCTAGCGGGGGGGCCCTCCTACAATGAGCAGTACTTC.

The CDR3 reads CSARALAGAAYNEQFF. As DNA, the CDR3 is TGCAGTGCTAGGGCACTAGCGGGGGCCGCCTACAATGAGCAGTTCTTC. The rearrangement uses TRBV20-1 and TRBJ2-1; 11 nucleotides agree with TRBD2. The germline V gene has CDR1 DFQATT and CDR2 SNEGSKA (reference sequence). With V trimmed by 3 bases and J by 2 bases, 6 bases remained unmatched. The CDR3 is 16 residues long.

As to this clonotype: This may stem from a read error, because a much larger clone lies one nucleotide away. The chain couples TRBV10-3 to TRBJ2-1, with TRBD2 as a possible D gene (5 bases). The CDR3 has 13 amino acids. The germline CDR1 and CDR2 sequences are ENHRY and SYGVKD. Here the CDR3 reads CAISDRGYNERFF. The CDR3 DNA follows: TGTGCCATCAGTGATCGGGGTTACAATGAGCGGTTCTTC.

The J gene is TRBJ1-5, the V gene TRBV4-3, with a weak D call TRBD1 (5 bases). The germline V gene has CDR1 LGHNA and CDR2 YSLEER. CDR3 size: 16 residues. V dropped 0 bases and J dropped 4 bases, with 13 bases sitting between them. The CDR3 DNA sequence: TGCGCCAGCAGCCAAGACTCCGGGGGAGGGAATCAGCCCCAGCATTTT. This gives the protein CASSQDSGGGNQPQHF.